This TCR beta chain was profiled in a study of T cell changes during pregnancy in multiple sclerosis. The CDR3 runs 12 residues. V gave up 4 bases and J gave up 1 base; unmatched junction bases: 0. CDR1 and CDR2 from the germline V gene are SQVTM and ANQGSEA. This clone showed up just once. Other DNA sequences in this specimen translate into the identical CDR3. Data came from immunoSEQ multiplex PCR; TCRdb stores just in-frame clones and leaves some out. Among 75,000 to 80,000 clones listed, around 91% were seen once. This sequence joins TRBV29-1 and TRBJ1-1; TRBD1 aligns across 7 bases. The specimen comprised peripheral blood, sampled before pregnancy. The source of this sequence is a female donor with multiple sclerosis, enrolled in a pregnancy study. The CDR3 DNA is TGCAGCGTTGGACAGGGGAACACTGAAGCTTTCTTT. Protein: CSVGQGNTEAFF.